One T cell receptor (beta chain) is described in this entry. The sample belongs to a study of beta chain features in type 1 diabetes. For the study at large: Patients shared similar age, gender and cell yields with healthy donors.

Investigators reverse transcribed all isolated RNA, so they sequenced expressed TCRB transcripts. The repertoire was sequenced with immunoSEQ multiplex PCR; TCRdb's copy has only in-frame clones and lacks some. The sample has around 250,000 clones, roughly 15% seen once. CD45RO/CCR7/CD25/CD127/CD95/CD27 staining was used to isolate CD4+ naive, central memory, regulatory and stem cell-like memory cells by sorting. The V and J ends lost 4 bases and 6 bases respectively, with 9 bases between them. CDR3 length equals 13 residues. Germline V gene lookup returns CDR1 SNHLY and CDR2 FYNNEI. The sequenced material came from naive CD4+ T cells from blood. This chain joins TRBV2 and TRBJ2-2; D is uncertain. This TCR derives from a woman in her thirties or forties in good health. The CDR3 DNA sequence: TGTGCCAGCAGTGGTCCAGTCCCCGGGGAGCTGTTTTTT. The encoded protein is CASSGPVPGELFF.